This is a list of T cell receptor beta chains from one sample in a study of cytomegalovirus exposure and HLA in healthy donors. The data were produced by immunoSEQ multiplex PCR, yet TCRdb's version contains in-frame clones alone and is incomplete. The repertoire holds approximately 95,000 clones, about 81% seen once, with over 9.5% in the top ten. The specimen sequenced was PBMCs. These receptors all come from a man in his late teens or twenties in good health and CMV-seropositive. Both conserved end residues are part of each CDR3. The D gene is left open where the match is weak. Size values are once, few and many counts, or a class for expanded clones, and some rows have none.

cdr3_nt | cdr3_aa | v_call | clone_size | d_call | j_call
TGTGCCAGCAGTGATCGTGGGCGTATGGACTATGGCTACACCTTC | CASSDRGRMDYGYTF | TRBV2 | . | . | TRBJ1-2
TGTGCCAGCAGCCAACGGACAGGGTACTATGGCTACACCTTC | CASSQRTGYYGYTF | TRBV14 | . | TRBD1 | TRBJ1-2
TGTGCCAGCAGCGAGGGGGTAGGAAAACTGTTTTTT | CASSEGVGKLFF | TRBV28 | few | . | TRBJ1-4
TGTGCCAGCAGCCTGTGGGACAGGGATCACGAGCAGTACTTC | CASSLWDRDHEQYF | TRBV5-5 | . | TRBD1 | TRBJ2-7
TGCGCCAGCGCTCTGGACAGGCAGAACACTGAAGCTTTCTTT | CASALDRQNTEAFF | TRBV5-1 | . | TRBD1 | TRBJ1-1
TGTGCCAGCAGCTCAATCAATGAGCAGTTCTTC | CASSSINEQFF | TRBV7-2 | . | . | TRBJ2-1
TGTGCCAGCAGTGAAGGACAGGGTTTAGTGCGGGGCTACACCTTC | CASSEGQGLVRGYTF | TRBV6-1 | . | TRBD1 | TRBJ1-2
TGTGCCTGGAGTAGGGGAGGCGGGGGCAATCAGCCCCAGCATTTT | CAWSRGGGGNQPQHF | TRBV30 | . | . | TRBJ1-5
TGTGCCAGCAGTTTATGGGGACAGAGCTACGAGCAGTACTTC | CASSLWGQSYEQYF | TRBV28 | . | TRBD1 | TRBJ2-7
TGTGCCAGCAAGCAGAACAGGGGGGGTCAGCCCCAGCATTTT | CASKQNRGGQPQHF | TRBV28 | . | TRBD1 | TRBJ1-5
TGTGCCATCTCCCCGACATACAGGGAGACTAATGAAAAACTGTTTTTT | CAISPTYRETNEKLFF | TRBV7-2 | . | . | TRBJ1-4
TGTGCCAGCAGCTTGGGGGCGAGAGAGACCCAGTACTTC | CASSLGARETQYF | TRBV7-2 | . | . | TRBJ2-5
TGTGCCAGCAGCCCCCAGGTCGGCTATGGCTACACCTTC | CASSPQVGYGYTF | TRBV5-6 | . | . | TRBJ1-2
TGTGCCTGGAGTGTAAATCGTCACGAGCAGTACTTC | CAWSVNRHEQYF | TRBV30 | . | . | TRBJ2-7
TGTGCCAGCAGTACTAGCGGGGGGGCGACCGGGGAGCTGTTTTTT | CASSTSGGATGELFF | TRBV6-1 | . | TRBD2 | TRBJ2-2
TGTGCCAGCAGTTCGTCGACAGCGAACTATGGCTACACCTTC | CASSSSTANYGYTF | TRBV6-5 | once | . | TRBJ1-2
TGTGCCAGCTCACCACTACTAGCGGAGAGCACAGATACGCAGTATTTT | CASSPLLAESTDTQYF | TRBV18 | . | TRBD2 | TRBJ2-3
TGCGCCAGCAGCACGCCGGGGTTGGGCGGGGAGCTGTTTTTT | CASSTPGLGGELFF | TRBV5-1 | . | . | TRBJ2-2
TGTGCCACCAGCAGAGATTCAGGGTTGGGGACAGATACGCAGTATTTT | CATSRDSGLGTDTQYF | TRBV15 | once | . | TRBJ2-3
TGCGCCAGCAGCCCCCGACTAGCGGGGGGGCCGACGGAGACCCAGTACTTC | CASSPRLAGGPTETQYF | TRBV5-1 | . | TRBD2 | TRBJ2-5
TGTGCCAGCAGCATTGATCTAGCGGGGGGTTACGAGCAGTACTTC | CASSIDLAGGYEQYF | TRBV9 | . | TRBD2 | TRBJ2-7
TGCAGTACCGCCGGGACAGGGAACACCGGGGAGCTGTTTTTT | CSTAGTGNTGELFF | TRBV29-1 | . | TRBD1 | TRBJ2-2
TGTGCCAGCAGCTTATCCTTCCTCCCAGACACTGAAGCTTTCTTT | CASSLSFLPDTEAFF | TRBV7-9 | . | . | TRBJ1-1
TGTGCCAGCAGCCCGGACTACTCCGAGCAGTACTTC | CASSPDYSEQYF | TRBV7-8 | . | . | TRBJ2-7
TGTGCCAGCAGCTCCCTCCCCGGGAACACTGAAGCTTTCTTT | CASSSLPGNTEAFF | TRBV7-9 | . | . | TRBJ1-1
TGTGCCAGCAGCACCCTCGCAGGGGCTGGGGCCAACGTCCTGACTTTC | CASSTLAGAGANVLTF | TRBV11-2 | . | . | TRBJ2-6
TGTGCCAGCAGAAGAGGTAGCTCCCAAGAGACCCAGTACTTC | CASRRGSSQETQYF | TRBV6-5 | . | . | TRBJ2-5
TGTGCCAGCAGTTTCCGGGACAGCATCCTCTCTGGGGCCAACGTCCTGACTTTC | CASSFRDSILSGANVLTF | TRBV28 | . | TRBD1 | TRBJ2-6
TGTGCCAGCAGCTTAGGGGGGCCCGGAGGGCTAGGCTACACCTTC | CASSLGGPGGLGYTF | TRBV13 | . | . | TRBJ1-2
TGTGCCAGCAGGTCCCCGTCGGGACAGGGGTTCACTGAAGCTTTCTTT | CASRSPSGQGFTEAFF | TRBV27 | . | TRBD1 | TRBJ1-1
TGTGCCATCAGTGAGCGGGGACAGGGAGAATCCTACGAGCAGTACTTC | CAISERGQGESYEQYF | TRBV10-3 | . | TRBD1 | TRBJ2-7